These T cell receptor beta chains were read from a single sample in a study of CD4 and CD8 cells across lung adenocarcinoma regions. TCRdb reanalysed the PCR reads using MiXCR and keeps one entry per CDR3 protein. The data show some 2,000 distinct CDR3 sequences, with about three fifths seen just once and about 40% held by the top ten. Source material: CD4+ T cells from the margin of a lung tumor. All receptors come from a female donor with lung adenocarcinoma. The CD4 and CD8 labels of this study may be unreliable. Each CDR3 is given with its conserved first and last residue. D genes are given only for firm matches. Some rows have no size entry. The others give once, few or many, or a class for an expanded clone.

size	D	V	J	DNA	CDR3
-	TRBD2	TRBV27	TRBJ2-3	TGTGCCAGCAGTTTAAAAGCGGGGGTCACAGATACGCAGTATTTT	CASSLKAGVTDTQYF
-	-	TRBV7-2	TRBJ2-5	TGTGCCAGCAGCCCTAGGTACGGCGGGAACAAAGAGACGCAGTATTTC	CASSPRYGGNKETQYF
-	-	TRBV25-1	TRBJ2-2	TGTGCCAGCAGTCCCAGGGTGGATACCGGGGAGCTGTTTTTT	CASSPRVDTGELFF
-	TRBD1	TRBV12-3/TRBV12-4	TRBJ2-1	TGTGCCAGCAGTTGGGATACCGGTACAGGGGACAATGAGCAGTTCTTC	CASSWDTGTGDNEQFF
-	TRBD1	TRBV4-2	TRBJ1-5	TGTGCCAGCAGCCGACAAGATTTGGGACAGGGAGGACAGCCCCAGCATTTT	CASSRQDLGQGGQPQHF
-	-	TRBV7-7	TRBJ2-4	TGTGCTAGCAGCTACGGACCGAGAAAAATGCAGTACTTC	CASSYGPRKMQYF
-	-	TRBV10-3	TRBJ2-7	TGTGCCTTCCTATCTGCACATTCGGGCTCCTACGTGCTGTACTTC	CAFLSAHSGSYVLYF
once	-	TRBV6-1	TRBJ2-1	TGTGCCAGCAGTGAGACGGGAGTTTCCTACAATGAGCAGTTCTTC	CASSETGVSYNEQFF
few	-	TRBV25-1	TRBJ2-5	TGTGCCAGCAGTCTGCAAGAAAAAGAGACCCAGTACTTC	CASSLQEKETQYF
large	-	TRBV7-2	TRBJ2-3	TGTGCCAGCAGCCCTAGGTACGGCGGGAACACAGATACGCAGTATTTT	CASSPRYGGNTDTQYF
medium-sized	-	TRBV24-1	TRBJ2-3	TGTGCCACCAGTGATAGTGGGAGAGGGACAGATACGCAGTATTTT	CATSDSGRGTDTQYF
-	TRBD1	TRBV12-3/TRBV12-4	TRBJ1-2	TGTGCCAGCAGCCAAAACAGGGGAATGGGGCGCTACACCTTC	CASSQNRGMGRYTF
hyperexpanded	TRBD2	TRBV6-1	TRBJ2-5	TGTGCCAGCAGCGAGCCTTCGGGGGAGGGAGAAGAGACCCAGTACTTC	CASSEPSGEGEETQYF
-	-	TRBV7-6	TRBJ2-5	TGTGCCAGCAGCTTAGGGGTGGAAGAGACCCAGTACTTC	CASSLGVEETQYF
-	-	TRBV27	TRBJ2-1	TGTGCCAGCAGTTCCAGACGACAGGATCTTCCCTACAATGAGCAGTTCTTC	CASSSRRQDLPYNEQFF
-	-	TRBV7-2	TRBJ2-1	TGTGCCAGCAGCTTACAAGCGGGCGCCAATGCGCAGTATTTC	CASSLQAGANAQYF
few	TRBD2	TRBV5-8	TRBJ2-1	TGTGCCAGCAGCTTGGTAATACGGACTAGCGGGCGGGTAACTGAGGAGCAGTTCTTC	CASSLVIRTSGRVTEEQFF
-	TRBD1	TRBV20-1	TRBJ1-5	TGCAGTGCCGTCGGGACAGCGGGACAGCCCCAGCATTTT	CSAVGTAGQPQHF
few	TRBD1	TRBV6-1	TRBJ2-5	TGTGCCAGCAGACAGGGGGGAGAGACCCAGTACTTC	CASRQGGETQYF
-	-	TRBV6-1	TRBJ1-6	TGTGCCAGCAGTGAAGTCAGGAGCTCCTATAATTCACCCCTCCACTTT	CASSEVRSSYNSPLHF
-	-	TRBV15	TRBJ2-3	TGTGCCACCAGAACAGGGGGAGGGACAGATACGCAGTATTTT	CATRTGGGTDTQYF
large	-	TRBV10-1	TRBJ2-7	TGCGCCAGCAGTGAGTCTAGGGGGAGAGGGTCCTACGAGCAGTACTTC	CASSESRGRGSYEQYF
-	TRBD1	TRBV10-3	TRBJ2-7	TGTGCCATCAGGCTAGGACAGGCCTACTACGAGCAGTACTTC	CAIRLGQAYYEQYF
-	-	TRBV6-1	TRBJ2-1	TGTGCCAGCAGTGACTACCACAATGAGCAGTTCTTC	CASSDYHNEQFF
large	-	TRBV25-1	TRBJ2-3	TGTGCCAGCAGTGAATCGCGGATTAGCACAGATACGCAGTATTTT	CASSESRISTDTQYF
-	TRBD1	TRBV6-1	TRBJ2-1	TGTGCCAGCAGAATCACGGGACAGGGGAACAATGAGCAGTTCTTC	CASRITGQGNNEQFF
-	TRBD2	TRBV11-3	TRBJ2-1	TGTGCCAGCAGCTTTCAACTAGCGGACAATGAGCAGTTCTTC	CASSFQLADNEQFF
medium-sized	-	TRBV10-1	TRBJ2-2	TGCGCCACCCGTGAGTCGCTCAACGGGGAGCTGTTTTTT	CATRESLNGELFF
-	-	TRBV8-2	TRBJ2-5	TGTGCCCAGATAATTAAAAAAAAAAAATTT	CAQIIKKKKF
-	TRBD1	TRBV4-1	TRBJ2-7	TGCGCCAGCTCTCCGGGAAACCGGGACAGGGGCTACGAGCAGTACTTC	CASSPGNRDRGYEQYF
-	-	TRBV6-1	TRBJ2-5	TGTGCCAGCAGTGAATACAGGGTCGGGGAGACCCAGTACTTC	CASSEYRVGETQYF
-	-	TRBV11-1	TRBJ1-1	TGTGCCAGCAGTCCTAACACGAGGGGCCGAGCTTTCTTT	CASSPNTRGRAFF
-	-	TRBV25-1	TRBJ2-3	TGTGCCAGCAGGCACGGGCGGCTTAGCCAAGATACGCAGTATTTC	CASRHGRLSQDTQYF
-	-	TRBV27	TRBJ2-5	TGTGCCAGCAGTTCCACCACAGTGTACCAAGAGACCCAGTACTTC	CASSSTTVYQETQYF
medium-sized	TRBD2	TRBV7-2	TRBJ2-1	TGTGCCAGCAGCCAGTCTAGACTAGCGGGAGGGTACGAGCAGTTCTTC	CASSQSRLAGGYEQFF
-	TRBD1	TRBV6-1	TRBJ2-1	TGTGCCAGCAGTCTCCGGGACAGGGTCTACAATGAGCAGTTCTTC	CASSLRDRVYNEQFF
-	-	TRBV30	TRBJ1-4	TGTGCCTGGAGTGTCGGGTCCATGGAGGAAAAACTGTTTTTT	CAWSVGSMEEKLFF
-	TRBD2	TRBV11-2	TRBJ2-7	TGTGCCAGCAGCTTTAGATATACTAGCGAGAGCTCCTACGAGCAGTACTTC	CASSFRYTSESSYEQYF
once	-	TRBV12-3/TRBV12-4	TRBJ1-3	TGTGCCAGCAGTTTAGCTAGGGTTTCGCTGTCTCGGAACACCATATATTTT	CASSLARVSLSRNTIYF
few	TRBD1	TRBV27	TRBJ2-1	TGTGCCAGCAGTCCCCAAGGGGGCCGAATGGGCTACAATGAGCAGTTCTTC	CASSPQGGRMGYNEQFF
-	-	TRBV10-3	TRBJ2-1	TGTGCCTCCCGGAGGGCCCGGTCCTACAATGAGCAGTTCTTC	CASRRARSYNEQFF
-	-	TRBV6-5	TRBJ2-5	TGTGCCAGCAGTTATGAGAAGGGGAGGCAGACCCAGTACTTC	CASSYEKGRQTQYF
-	-	TRBV6-2/TRBV6-3	TRBJ1-2	TGTGCCAGCAGGGACGACGGGAACTATGGCTACACCTTC	CASRDDGNYGYTF
few	TRBD1	TRBV7-9	TRBJ1-1	TGTGCCAGCAGCTCTCCTCGGACAGGGGGCCATGAAGCTTTCTTT	CASSSPRTGGHEAFF
few	-	TRBV7-3	TRBJ2-1	TGTGCCAGCAGCATGCTGACAGGAATCAACAATGAGCAGTTCTTC	CASSMLTGINNEQFF
medium-sized	TRBD1	TRBV6-1	TRBJ1-2	TGTGCCAGCAGTCCTACGGGACAGGGACTCTATGGCTACACCTTC	CASSPTGQGLYGYTF
-	TRBD2	TRBV27	TRBJ2-3	TGTGCCAGCAGAGCCACGGGGCTAGCGGGACAGTCTAGCACAGATACGCAGTATTTT	CASRATGLAGQSSTDTQYF
few	TRBD1	TRBV6-5	TRBJ2-3	TGTGCCAGCAGTTATACCAGACCGACAGGGATAGGGAGCACAGATACGCAGTATTTT	CASSYTRPTGIGSTDTQYF
-	-	TRBV27	TRBJ2-6	TGTGCCAGCAGTTTTCGGGGGACTTTAGGAAACGTCCTGACTTTC	CASSFRGTLGNVLTF
-	TRBD2	TRBV27	TRBJ2-7	TGTGCCAGCAGAGGCTGGACTAGCGGGAGCTCGGGCTACGAGCAGTACTTC	CASRGWTSGSSGYEQYF
-	TRBD1	TRBV27	TRBJ2-1	TGTGCCAGCTCCCGGACAGGGGTCTTTTTTTCGGATGAGCAGTTCTTC	CASSRTGVFFSDEQFF
-	-	TRBV6-1	TRBJ2-3	TGTGCCAGCAGTGAAATGGGGCAGGTGGCGCAGTATTTT	CASSEMGQVAQYF
medium-sized	TRBD1	TRBV10-2	TRBJ2-4	TGCGCCAGCAGACAGGGGGCCGGGGCCAAAAACATTCAGTACTTC	CASRQGAGAKNIQYF
once	-	TRBV11-3	TRBJ2-1	TGTGCCAGCAGGGGCTACTCCTACAATGAGCAGTTCTTC	CASRGYSYNEQFF
-	TRBD2	TRBV6-1	TRBJ2-1	TGTGCCAGCAGCCCTGGACTAGCGAGACACAATGAGCAGCTCTTC	CASSPGLARHNEQLF
few	TRBD2	TRBV5-1	TRBJ2-1	TGCGCCAGCAGCTTGGGCGGGAGATCGAATGAGCAGTTCTTC	CASSLGGRSNEQFF
large	TRBD2	TRBV7-2	TRBJ2-1	TGTGCCAGCAGACTAGCGGGAGTGTATAATGAGCAGTTCTTC	CASRLAGVYNEQFF
-	-	TRBV6-2/TRBV6-3	TRBJ2-7	TGTGCCAGCAGTTACACGGTAAACGAGCAGTACTTC	CASSYTVNEQYF
-	-	TRBV27	TRBJ2-2	TGTGCCAGCAGTCAGAACACCGGGGAGCTGTTTTTT	CASSQNTGELFF
once	TRBD1	TRBV7-8	TRBJ1-5	TGTGCCAGCAGCTTAGACAGGGGGGGCAATCAGCCCCAGCATTTT	CASSLDRGGNQPQHF